Following are 30 T cell receptor beta chains from one sample sequenced in a study of CD8 T cells in ankylosing spondylitis. TCRdb reprocessed the 5' RACE reads via MiXCR and lists one record per CDR3 protein. Among about 300,000 distinct CDR3 sequences, less than 25% were seen once, and the ten largest hold under 4%. Specimen: blood, either unsorted or a sorted T cell fraction (not recorded which). The receptors come from a female donor with ankylosing spondylitis or in good health (not recorded which).

This clonotype was observed once. The junction departs from germline at one end; a sequencing error may be responsible. The chain is built from TRBV7-7 and TRBJ2-5; no clear D. The CDR3 is 13 residues long. Per germline, CDR1 SSHAT and CDR2 FNYEAQ (reference sequence). CDR3 region: CASSQRREETQYF. The CDR3 nucleotides read TGTGCTAGCAGCCAGCGTAGGGAAGAGACCCAGTACTTC.

The chain uses TRBV9 and TRBJ2-7; TRBD1 or TRBD2 may be the D gene (5 bases each). Germline assignment: CDR1 SGDLS and CDR2 YYNGEE. The germline V and J ends were trimmed by 3 bases and 3 bases, with 16 bases remaining between them. CDR3 size: 15 residues. CDR3 DNA sequence: TGTGCCAGCAGCGCAAAAACTGGGACGGGCTACGAGCAGTACTTC. Encoded protein: CASSAKTGTGYEQYF.

The chain recombines TRBV20-1 with TRBJ1-6; D gene uncertain. V lost 1 base, J lost 10 bases, and 5 bases lay in between. The CDR3 consists of 11 residues. Germline assignment: CDR1 DFQATT and CDR2 SNEGSKA (reference sequence). CDR3 bases: TGCAGTGCTAGAGGGGAATCACCCCTCCACTTT. Its translation: CSARGESPLHF.

This chain links TRBV5-6 with TRBJ2-3; D is unresolved. CDR1 SGHDT and CDR2 YYEEEE come from the germline V gene. V was cut by 4 bases and J by 6 bases, with 9 bases left in between. The CDR3 totals 12 residues. In DNA, the CDR3 is TGTGCCAGCAGCGCGCAGAGGGATACGCAGTATTTT. This gives the protein CASSAQRDTQYF. The complete variable domain, with remaining parts taken from reference TRBV5-6 and TRBJ2-3, reads DAGVTQSPTHLIKTRGQQVTLRCSPKSGHDTVSWYQQALGQGPQFIFQYYEEEERQRGNFPDRFSGHQFPNYSSELNVNALLLGDSALYLCASSAQRDTQYFGPGTRLTVL.

In its sample, this clonotype was seen a few times. This rearrangement joins TRBV5-4 to TRBJ2-3; no clear D. The germline CDR1 and CDR2 sequences are SGHNT and YYREEE (reference sequence). V lost 0 bases and J 2 bases, leaving 10 bases between the germline ends. CDR3 size: 15 residues. The CDR3: CASSLESLSTDTQYF. For the CDR3, the DNA is TGTGCCAGCAGCTTGGAGTCCCTCTCCACAGATACGCAGTATTTT. Filled out from reference TRBV5-4 and TRBJ2-3, the complete variable domain reads ETGVTQSPTHLIKTRGQQVTLRCSSQSGHNTVSWYQQALGQGPQFIFQYYREEENGRGNFPPRFSGLQFPNYSSELNVNALELDDSALYLCASSLESLSTDTQYFGPGTRLTVL.

In regard to this clonotype: A much larger clonotype is one base distant, so this may be a read error. This chain links TRBV3-1 with TRBJ2-2, with D uncertain. Per germline, CDR1 LGHDT and CDR2 YNNKEL (reference sequence). This CDR3 contains 15 residues. The CDR3 loop is CACSQFLLDTGELFF. The CDR3 DNA follows: TGTGCCTGCAGCCAATTTCTCCTAGACACCGGGGAGCTGTTTTTT.

As DNA, the CDR3 is TGCAGTGCTAACGCCCAGGCCCGGGGTACGCAGTATTTT. It is translated as CSANAQARGTQYF. The rearrangement uses TRBV20-1 and TRBJ2-3; D perhaps matches TRBD2 (5 bases). Germline loops: CDR1 DFQATT, CDR2 SNEGSKA (reference sequence). The length of the CDR3 is 13 residues. V was cut by 4 bases and J by 8 bases, with 16 bases left in between.

The chain carries TRBV24-1 and TRBJ1-1; D is unresolved. The CDR3 extends over 13 amino acids. Germline CDR1 KGHDR, CDR2 SFDVKD. V lost 3 bases and J 8 bases, leaving 12 bases between the germline ends. The CDR3 DNA sequence: TGTGCCACCAGTGATCCGGACCGCCGAGAAGCTTTCTTT. It translates to CATSDPDRREAFF.

This clonotype was counted only a few times. This chain links TRBV20-1 with TRBJ2-3; a weak D match, TRBD2 (6 bases). Trimming shortened V by 1 base and J by 2 bases, and 13 bases separated the two germline ends. The CDR3 has 15 residues. Germline V gene lookup returns CDR1 DFQATT and CDR2 SNEGSKA (reference sequence). The CDR3, as DNA: TGCAGTGCTAGAGTCGGGACTGGGTCCACAGATACGCAGTATTTT. Protein product: CSARVGTGSTDTQYF.

This clonotype was counted at least ten times. The rearrangement links TRBV12-3 or TRBV12-4 to TRBJ1-5; the match to TRBD1 covers 7 bases. This CDR3 has 14 residues. V lost 6 bases to trimming and J lost 6 bases; unmatched junction nucleotides: 8. The CDR3 region is CASRGSYRGQPQHF. The CDR3 DNA follows: TGTGCCAGCAGAGGGTCTTACAGGGGTCAGCCCCAGCATTTT.

In this sample, this clonotype turned up a few times. The V call is TRBV27, the J call TRBJ1-1; 8 nucleotides line up with TRBD1. In germline, CDR1 is MNHEY, CDR2 SMNVEV (reference sequence). The CDR3 runs 12 residues. V dropped 5 bases and J dropped 8; count of bases not matched to a gene: 4. CDR3 sequence (DNA): TGTGCCAGCAGTGGTTGGACAGGGGAAGCTTTCTTT. Protein: CASSGWTGEAFF.

The table lists this clonotype with a few counts. The chain is built from TRBV28 and TRBJ1-5; D remains unclear. The V gene's germline CDR1 is MDHEN and CDR2 SYDVKM. This CDR3 is 13 amino acids long. The ends were cut back, 6 bases at V and 1 base at J, with 7 bases in the middle. In nucleotides, the CDR3 is TGTGCCAGCAGGGTGCCCAGCAATCAGCCCCAGCATTTT. Encoded protein: CASRVPSNQPQHF.

The gene calls are TRBV7-9 and TRBJ2-1; 11 nucleotides line up with TRBD1. The trim removed 2 bases at V and 3 bases at J, leaving 6 bases unmatched. This CDR3 is built from 17 residues. Germline-derived CDR1 and CDR2 are SEHNR and FQNEAQ (reference sequence). The CDR3 region is CASSLRGGQGGYNEQFF. CDR3 nucleotide sequence: TGTGCCAGCAGCTTACGGGGGGGACAGGGGGGCTACAATGAGCAGTTCTTC.

This clonotype was counted ten times or more. The genes are TRBV29-1 and TRBJ2-7; D call uncertain. The CDR3 totals 11 residues. Germline V gene data show CDR1 as SQVTM and CDR2 as ANQGSEA. V lost 4 bases to trimming and J lost 5 bases, with 9 bases between them. The CDR3 reads CSVGGFHEQYF. CDR3 DNA sequence: TGCAGCGTTGGTGGGTTCCACGAGCAGTACTTC.

This clonotype occurred many times. The chain employs TRBV14 and TRBJ2-7; 7 bases agree with TRBD2. This CDR3 has 16 residues. V shed 3 bases and J 3 bases; nucleotides not matched to a gene: 11. Germline V gives CDR1 SGHDN, CDR2 FVKESK. The CDR3 sequence: CASSQRSGLGNYEQYF. The CDR3 DNA reads TGTGCCAGCAGCCAGAGGTCCGGACTAGGGAACTACGAGCAGTACTTC.

A few counts support this clonotype. The genes are TRBV20-1 and TRBJ2-7; 9 bases fit TRBD1. Germline CDR1 is DFQATT and CDR2 is SNEGSKA (reference sequence). Losses at the gene ends were 3 bases for V and 1 base for J; bases not matched to a gene: 7. CDR3 length: 15 residues. The CDR3 nucleotides read TGCAGTGCTAGTGGGGCCGGGACAGGGTCCTACGAGCAGTACTTC. This sequence encodes CSASGAGTGSYEQYF.

This chain joins TRBV7-2 and TRBJ2-3, with D possibly matching TRBD1 (5 bases). Germline CDR1 reads SGHTA; CDR2 reads FQGNSA. The CDR3 sequence is 15 residues long. V lost 5 bases and J lost 0, with 12 bases in between. CDR3 region: CASSLTTASTDTQYF. CDR3 DNA sequence: TGTGCCAGCAGCCTAACGACAGCAAGCACAGATACGCAGTATTTT.

This clonotype occurred a few times. The rearrangement links TRBV6-1 to TRBJ1-5; D not resolved. The V end lost 8 bases, the J end lost 1 base, and 15 bases lay between the germline ends. CDR3 length equals 15 residues. Germline V CDR1 and CDR2: MNHNS, SASEGT. In DNA form, the CDR3 reads TGTGCCAGCTTGGGTTCGGCAGGCAGCAATCAGCCCCAGCATTTT. This codes for CASLGSAGSNQPQHF.

The chain is built from TRBV19 and TRBJ2-1; D unresolved. The CDR3 runs to 14 residues. In germline, CDR1 is LNHDA, CDR2 SQIVND (reference sequence). Trimming took off 4 bases at V and 7 bases at J, with 14 bases between the two ends. The DNA of the CDR3 is TGTGCCAGTAGTAGCCCCTTGGTTGGTAATGAGCAGTTCTTC. Its translation is CASSSPLVGNEQFF.

The rearrangement uses TRBV6-4 and TRBJ1-2; 11 positions agree with TRBD1. V lost 0 bases to trimming and J lost 5 bases; unmatched junction nucleotides: 17. In germline, CDR1 is MRHNA, CDR2 SNTAGT. The CDR3 contains 20 residues. CDR3 in DNA: TGTGCCAGCAGTGACTCGCTGGTCGTATCGCGGACAGGGGGCGGGTATGGCTACACCTTC. Translation: CASSDSLVVSRTGGGYGYTF.

This clonotype was counted between two and nine times. The chain couples TRBV24-1 to TRBJ2-1, with 7 bases that match TRBD1. The CDR3 covers 13 residues. CDR1 and CDR2 (germline): KGHDR, SFDVKD. The junction had 5 bases not matched to a gene; V was cut back by 5 bases and J by 8 bases. The CDR3 coding sequence is TGTGCCACCAGTGGACAGGGTCTGGATGAGCAGTTCTTC. It is translated as CATSGQGLDEQFF.

This clonotype occurred a few times. The chain employs TRBV7-2 and TRBJ2-1; 10 nucleotides align to TRBD2. The CDR3 spans 14 residues. Unmatched junction bases numbered 10, after V lost 8 bases and J lost 9 bases. Germline V lookup: CDR1 SGHTA, CDR2 FQGNSA. As DNA, the CDR3 is TGTGCCAGCGTCACTAGCGGGACGTCGGGTGAGCAGTTCTTC. Amino acids: CASVTSGTSGEQFF.

This clonotype has ten or more counts. V is TRBV6-1 and J is TRBJ2-1, with TRBD2 identical over 9 bases. J gave up 4 bases and V 8 bases, and 12 bases lay outside the gene matches. The CDR3 spans 16 residues. CDR1 is MNHNS, CDR2 SASEGT, per germline. This chain's CDR3 is CASGRGGRALYNEQFF. DNA for the CDR3: TGTGCCAGCGGACGGGGCGGGAGGGCTCTATACAATGAGCAGTTCTTC.

The V and J genes are TRBV12-3 or TRBV12-4 and TRBJ1-2, with D tentatively TRBD1 (6 bases). Deletions cut 6 bases from V and 8 bases from J, with 19 bases between. This CDR3 has 14 amino acids. CDR3 DNA sequence: TGTGCCAGCAGCTACGGGCGTGGACAGCAGGGCTACACCTTC. Its translation: CASSYGRGQQGYTF.

This clonotype has ten or more counts. The CDR3, as DNA: TGCAGCCTCTGGGGAGAGACCCAGTACTTC. Protein sequence: CSLWGETQYF. The rearrangement uses TRBV29-1 and TRBJ2-5, with D unresolved. Looked up from germline, CDR1 is SQVTM and CDR2 is ANQGSEA. The ends were cut back, 8 bases at V and 4 bases at J, with 8 bases in the middle. This CDR3 region has 10 residues.

The CDR3 bases are TGTGCCAGCAAAGGGACAGGACTTTACAATGAGCAGTTCTTC. Its protein product is CASKGTGLYNEQFF. V and J are TRBV28 and TRBJ2-1; 8 nucleotides align to TRBD1. Trimming at V came to 7 bases and at J to 4 bases, leaving 6 bases not matched to a gene. Germline CDR1 is MDHEN and CDR2 is SYDVKM. The CDR3 has 14 residues.

V and J are TRBV12-3 or TRBV12-4 and TRBJ2-3; TRBD2 aligns across 10 bases. V shed 6 bases, J shed 2 bases, and the junction held 8 bases outside the gene matches. The CDR3 is 16 amino acids. CDR3 nucleotides: TGTGCCAGCAGCATCGGACTAGCGGACAACACAGATACGCAGTATTTT. This sequence encodes CASSIGLADNTDTQYF.

The chain carries TRBV5-1 and TRBJ1-1; D is ambiguous. The germline gives CDR1 SGHRS, CDR2 YFSETQ. V was shortened by 0 bases and J by 8 bases, with 5 bases between the two germline ends. The CDR3 spans 11 residues. The CDR3 coding sequence is TGCGCCAGCAGCTTGGAATCCGAAGCTTTCTTT. Amino acid sequence: CASSLESEAFF.

This chain uses TRBV20-1 with TRBJ1-4; D possibly corresponds to TRBD1 (6 bases). The V gene's germline CDR1 is DFQATT and CDR2 SNEGSKA (reference sequence). Trimming cost V 6 bases and J 7 bases, with 18 bases left between them. The CDR3 extends over 14 amino acids. The CDR3 bases are TGCAGTGCGTTAGGGGGGAGAGGGACTGAAAAACTGTTTTTT. Translating it yields CSALGGRGTEKLFF.

This clonotype was counted between two and nine times. The chain carries TRBV20-1 and TRBJ2-3, with 9 bases lining up with TRBD2. There are 15 residues in the CDR3. V shed 0 bases and J 4 bases; nucleotides not matched to a gene: 5. Germline V CDR1 and CDR2: DFQATT, SNEGSKA (reference sequence). The chain's CDR3 is CSARDGREGADTQYF. The DNA for the CDR3 is TGCAGTGCTAGAGATGGGCGGGAGGGCGCAGATACGCAGTATTTT.